This TCR beta chain emerged from a study of blood T cell repertoires in COVID-19. Study-wide context: Researchers got acute and convalescent COVID-19 samples from the United States, Italy and Spain. From T cells, B-cell-depleted T cells, or PBMCs came the material, which was cDNA or gDNA.

In the source study's methods: How many nucleated cells were present was estimated from reference gene primer amplification. Method: immunoSEQ multiplex PCR; TCRdb's copy keeps in-frame clones and lacks some. The V and J calls and clone size come from that table; D and trimming were worked out from the DNA. Altogether more than 250,000 clones are present, roughly 80% being singletons, with the ten largest covering 4.6%. This CDR3 spans 16 amino acids. Losses at the gene ends were 5 bases for V and 4 bases for J; bases not matched to a gene: 6. From germline, CDR1 is LNHDA and CDR2 SQIVND (reference sequence).

This receptor was obtained from a man between 60 and 70 years old who had recovered from COVID-19. This rearrangement joins TRBV19 to TRBJ2-2; 11 nucleotides line up with TRBD1. Specimen: peripheral blood. The chain's CDR3 is CASSWGTGGSTGELFF. The CDR3 region has the DNA TGTGCCAGTAGTTGGGGGACAGGGGGATCCACCGGGGAGCTGTTTTTT.